The T cell receptor (beta chain) described here comes from a study of T cell changes during pregnancy in multiple sclerosis. The germline gives CDR1 MNHNY, CDR2 SVGAGI (reference sequence). Trimming took off 6 bases at V and 1 base at J, with 7 bases between the two ends. This CDR3 has 13 residues. This clone was counted at least ten times. Only in-frame clones appear in the TCRdb table, and some are missing; sequencing was by immunoSEQ multiplex PCR. Found here are more than 55,000 clones, approximately 94% of them singletons; the top ten hold 2.5% to 3%. The sequence was collected from a female donor with multiple sclerosis, enrolled in a pregnancy study. The material was CD8+ T cells from peripheral blood mononuclear cells, obtained after pregnancy. The chain is built from TRBV6-6 and TRBJ1-5; no reliable D call. This chain's CDR3 is CASRWLSNQPQHF. The CDR3 coding sequence is TGTGCCAGCAGGTGGCTCAGCAATCAGCCCCAGCATTTT.